Below are 23 T cell receptor beta chains sequenced from a single sample in a study of T cells in Graves' hyperthyroidism and ophthalmopathy. RNA transcripts were the template for amplifying TCR beta CDR3 regions. TCR CDR3 underwent first-round RT-PCR with the HTBI primer set. MiXCR was run by TCRdb on the multiplex PCR reads, yielding one entry per CDR3 protein. This table holds around 600,000 distinct CDR3 sequences, roughly 14% found once. Sequencing was carried out using blood. These receptors came from a woman aged 45-65 years with Graves' ophthalmopathy.

This clonotype showed up just a few times. The rearrangement uses TRBV12-5 and TRBJ2-1; 9 bases map to TRBD2. Trimming took 1 base from V and 0 from J; bases not matched to a gene: 10. From germline, CDR1 is LGHNT and CDR2 FRNRAP. CDR3 length: 19 residues. The CDR3 region has the DNA TGTGCTAGTGGTTTGGCCATGGGACTAGCCCTAAGCTCCTACAATGAGCAGTTCTTC. Its translation is CASGLAMGLALSSYNEQFF.

This clonotype was recorded a few times. The rearrangement joins TRBV28 to TRBJ2-1; D is possibly TRBD1 (5 bases). V dropped 3 bases and J dropped 12 bases, with 15 bases sitting between them. Germline CDR1 is MDHEN and CDR2 is SYDVKM. There are 13 residues in the CDR3. In DNA form, the CDR3 reads TGTGCCAGCAGTTTGCGGACAAATATGGGGCAGTTCTTC. This encodes CASSLRTNMGQFF.

This clonotype was observed at least ten times. In DNA, the CDR3 is TGTGCCAGCAGCTTAGCGGGGGTTGACACTGAAGCTTTCTTT. Translating it yields CASSLAGVDTEAFF. The chain has TRBV11-2 and TRBJ1-1, with a possible D match to TRBD1 (5 bases). The CDR3 spans 14 residues. Trimming took 1 base from V and 3 from J, leaving 9 bases between them. Germline V gives CDR1 SGHAT, CDR2 FQNNGV.

This clonotype occurred many times. This chain uses TRBV2 with TRBJ2-1; 9 positions agree with TRBD2. Per the germline V gene, CDR1 is SNHLY and CDR2 is FYNNEI. With V trimmed by 5 bases and J by 0 bases, 5 bases remained unmatched. The CDR3 contains 16 residues. CDR3 amino acids: CASSLRTSASYNEQFF. The CDR3 coding sequence is TGTGCCAGCAGTCTTAGGACTAGCGCCTCCTACAATGAGCAGTTCTTC.

The chain links TRBV9 to TRBJ1-2; D not certain. Per germline, CDR1 SGDLS and CDR2 YYNGEE. Trimming removed 0 bases at V and 2 bases at J, with 8 bases between. The CDR3 contains 14 residues. CDR3 region: CASSVGPANYGYTF. Written as DNA, the CDR3 is TGTGCCAGCAGCGTAGGGCCGGCAAACTATGGCTACACCTTC.

The rearrangement links TRBV9 to TRBJ2-1; TRBD2 matches 9 bases. V lost 2 bases, J lost 6 bases, and 6 bases stayed unmatched. Germline V lookup: CDR1 SGDLS, CDR2 YYNGEE. The CDR3 consists of 15 residues. DNA of the CDR3: TGTGCCAGCAGCGTTGAAGCGGGAGGTCGCAATGAGCAGTTCTTC. Protein product: CASSVEAGGRNEQFF.

This clonotype has at least ten counts. This sequence joins TRBV7-6 and TRBJ2-5; D tentatively reads TRBD1 or TRBD2 (5 bases each). CDR3 size: 16 residues. The germline CDR1 and CDR2 sequences are SGHVS and FNYEAQ. V lost 2 bases to trimming and J lost 0 bases, with 13 bases between them. The DNA for the CDR3 is TGTGCCAGCAGCTTAATGGGGGATAGGTACCAAGAGACCCAGTACTTC. It translates to CASSLMGDRYQETQYF.

This clonotype was counted many times. J is TRBJ2-5 and V is TRBV20-1; 7 bases are shared with TRBD2. V lost 6 bases, J lost 5 bases, and 12 bases stayed unmatched. Looked up from germline, CDR1 is DFQATT and CDR2 is SNEGSKA (reference sequence). CDR3 size: 14 residues. CDR3 sequence (DNA): TGCAGTGCAACCGGGACTAATGGCATGGAGACCCAGTACTTC. Its protein is CSATGTNGMETQYF.

For this clonotype: A much larger clone lies one base from this, so it may be a read error. This CDR3 fails to terminate in the conserved phenylalanine or tryptophan, so it likely reflects a read error. The CDR3 sequence is CASSEDVGGFTDTQYL. Here the CDR3 DNA reads TGTGCCAGCAGTGAAGACGTAGGCGGATTCACAGATACGCAGTATCTT. The chain couples TRBV6-1 to TRBJ2-3; unclear D gene. The CDR3 has 16 residues. V dropped 1 base and J dropped 2 bases, with 13 bases sitting between them. The V gene's germline CDR1 is MNHNS and CDR2 SASEGT.

The DNA of the CDR3 is TGTGCCAGCAGTTCGACAGTGGATGAGCAGTTCTTC. This codes for CASSSTVDEQFF. This chain joins TRBV6-2 or TRBV6-3 and TRBJ2-1; tentatively, D is TRBD1 (5 bases). CDR1 and CDR2 (germline): MNHEY, SVGEGT. The CDR3 totals 12 residues. Trimming removed 4 bases from V and 8 bases from J, with 9 bases in between.

By frequency in the sample, this clonotype is medium-sized. In DNA form, the CDR3 reads TGTGCCAGCAGTTTAGGAGGGGCAGGGGGCAACGAGCAGTACTTC. Translated: CASSLGGAGGNEQYF. The chain combines TRBV28 with TRBJ2-7; 8 positions agree with TRBD1. Trimming cost V 2 bases and J 5 bases; bases outside gene matches: 8. Germline V CDR1 and CDR2: MDHEN, SYDVKM. CDR3 length: 15 residues.

Many counts were recorded for this clonotype. This sequence joins TRBV5-1 and TRBJ2-5, with a tentative D call TRBD2 (5 bases). The CDR3 runs 11 residues. The V gene lost 4 bases and the J gene lost 7 bases, with 8 bases spanning the gap. The germline V gene encodes CDR1 SGHRS and CDR2 YFSETQ. CDR3 coding DNA: TGCGCCAGCAGCCGGGATTGGACCCAGTACTTC. This sequence encodes CASSRDWTQYF.

At least ten counts were recorded for this clonotype. This chain joins TRBV18 and TRBJ1-3; D not certain. Germline-derived CDR1 and CDR2 are KGHSH and LQKENI. The CDR3 length is 15 residues. Trimming took off 2 bases at V and 0 bases at J, with 8 bases between the two ends. The CDR3, as DNA: TGTGCCAGCTCACCATCGACATACTCTGGAAACACCATATATTTT. This gives the protein CASSPSTYSGNTIYF.

This clonotype has ten or more counts. The CDR3 DNA sequence: TGCAGTGCTAGAGGATTTGGAAAGATGGCAGGGTTAGACGGAAAGCCGAACACTGAAGCTTTCTTT. It encodes CSARGFGKMAGLDGKPNTEAFF. The chain employs TRBV20-1 and TRBJ1-1; tentatively, D is TRBD1 (5 bases). The CDR3 is 22 residues long. The germline V gene has CDR1 DFQATT and CDR2 SNEGSKA (reference sequence). The V gene lost 1 base and the J gene lost 1 base, with 34 bases spanning the gap.

This chain connects TRBV12-3 or TRBV12-4 to TRBJ1-6, with D possibly being TRBD1 (5 bases). V dropped 1 base and J dropped 5 bases, with 18 bases sitting between them. The CDR3 consists of 18 residues. This CDR3 is CASSLGSRVSVNNSPLHF. The CDR3 nucleotides read TGTGCCAGCAGTTTAGGTTCCAGGGTTTCGGTGAATAATTCACCCCTCCACTTT.

This clonotype showed up many times. This sequence joins TRBV7-3 and TRBJ1-1; D gene uncertain. V was clipped by 5 bases and J by 3 bases, with 10 bases between them. This CDR3 contains 13 residues. In germline, CDR1 is SGHTA, CDR2 FQGTGA. As DNA, the CDR3 is TGTGCCAGCAGCCCCAACGGATACACTGAAGCTTTCTTT. Protein product: CASSPNGYTEAFF.

The V and J genes are TRBV4-2 and TRBJ1-4, with no clear D. The CDR3 totals 17 residues. Germline loops: CDR1 LGHNA, CDR2 YNFKEQ. Trimming took off 1 base at V and 4 bases at J, with 16 bases between the two ends. The CDR3 region has the DNA TGTGCCAGCAGCCAAGGAGGGCTTTCTGGGCTTAATGAAAAACTGTTTTTT. This sequence encodes CASSQGGLSGLNEKLFF.

This clonotype was seen more than once but under ten times. The V call is TRBV20-1, the J call TRBJ2-2, with TRBD2 matching over 7 bases. Per the germline V gene, CDR1 is DFQATT and CDR2 is SNEGSKA (reference sequence). After removal of 0 bases from V and 4 bases from J, the junction contained 5 bases not matched to a gene. CDR3 length equals 15 residues. The DNA of the CDR3 is TGCAGTGCTAGAGATCTAGCTAGCGGCACCGGGGAGCTGTTTTTT. Translating gives CSARDLASGTGELFF.

The V call is TRBV5-1, the J call TRBJ2-3; 8 bases agree with TRBD1. The CDR3 extends over 17 amino acids. Germline loops: CDR1 SGHRS, CDR2 YFSETQ. Trimming at V came to 1 base and at J to 3 bases, leaving 10 bases not matched to a gene. The CDR3 spells CASSLRGNRGRTDTQYF. Written as DNA, the CDR3 is TGCGCCAGCAGCTTGAGGGGCAACAGGGGGAGGACAGATACGCAGTATTTT.

The V and J genes are TRBV7-2 and TRBJ2-7; 11 bases match TRBD2. V trimming: 0 bases; J trimming: 1 base; junction bases outside the gene matches: 8. CDR1 is SGHTA, CDR2 FQGNSA, per germline. This CDR3 comprises 18 residues. The CDR3 sequence: CASSLAKLAGVRSYEQYF. CDR3 nucleotides: TGTGCCAGCAGCTTAGCGAAACTAGCGGGAGTTCGGTCCTACGAGCAGTACTTC.

This clonotype has a count of ten or more. This rearrangement joins TRBV18 to TRBJ2-1; TRBD2 matches at 12 bases. From germline, CDR1 is KGHSH and CDR2 LQKENI. Losses at the gene ends were 0 bases for V and 7 bases for J; bases not matched to a gene: 7. The CDR3 covers 17 residues. CDR3 sequence: CASSPPRLAGVNNEQFF. The CDR3 DNA reads as TGTGCCAGCTCACCACCGAGACTAGCGGGAGTAAATAATGAGCAGTTCTTC.

J is TRBJ2-3 and V is TRBV18, with TRBD2 identical over 7 bases. From germline, CDR1 is KGHSH and CDR2 LQKENI. The V gene end was trimmed by 1 base and the J gene end by 5 bases; junction bases not matched to a gene: 6. The CDR3 runs 15 residues. The CDR3 is CASSPLGGSRDTQYF. In nucleotides, the CDR3 is TGTGCCAGCTCACCACTGGGCGGGAGCCGAGATACGCAGTATTTT.

In its sample, this clonotype was seen many times. The chain employs TRBV27 and TRBJ2-3; 8 nucleotides line up with TRBD1. The CDR3 length is 14 residues. Per germline, CDR1 MNHEY and CDR2 SMNVEV (reference sequence). J lost 6 bases, V lost 3 bases, and 5 bases had no gene match. DNA for the CDR3: TGTGCCAGCAGTTTCAGGGGGCGAGGCGATACGCAGTATTTT. Translation gives CASSFRGRGDTQYF.